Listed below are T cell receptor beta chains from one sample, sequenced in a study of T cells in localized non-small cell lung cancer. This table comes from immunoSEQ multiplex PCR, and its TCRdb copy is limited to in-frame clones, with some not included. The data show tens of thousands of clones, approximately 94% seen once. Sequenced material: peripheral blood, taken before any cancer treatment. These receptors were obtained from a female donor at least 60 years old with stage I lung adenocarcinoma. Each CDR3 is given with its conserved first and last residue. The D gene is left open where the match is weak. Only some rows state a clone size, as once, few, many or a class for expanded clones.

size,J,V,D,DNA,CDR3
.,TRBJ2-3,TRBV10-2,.,TGCGCCAGCTTCAAGGGCTACACAGATACGCAGTATTTT,CASFKGYTDTQYF
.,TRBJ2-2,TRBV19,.,TGTGCCAGTAGTAGCAGACAGGCAACCGGGGAGCTGTTTTTT,CASSSRQATGELFF
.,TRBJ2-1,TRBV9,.,TGTGCCAGCAGCGTACAGGGATCCTACAATGAGCAGTTCTTC,CASSVQGSYNEQFF
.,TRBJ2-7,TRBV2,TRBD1,TGTGCCAGCAGACCCTCCGGGACAGGGGGCGTCGAGCAGTACTTC,CASRPSGTGGVEQYF
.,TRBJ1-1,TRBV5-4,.,TGTGCCAGCAGCTCCCAGGGAAGGACTGAAGCTTTCTTT,CASSSQGRTEAFF
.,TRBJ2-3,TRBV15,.,TGTGCCACCAGCAGCCCTCAAAGCCGGGGAAATACAGATACGCAGTATTTT,CATSSPQSRGNTDTQYF
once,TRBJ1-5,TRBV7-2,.,TGTGCCAGCAGCTTTGCCAGCAATCAGCCCCAGCATTTT,CASSFASNQPQHF
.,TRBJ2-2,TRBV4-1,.,TGCGCCAGCAGATGGGGGCAGGCAGCGAACACCGGGGAGCTGTTTTTT,CASRWGQAANTGELFF
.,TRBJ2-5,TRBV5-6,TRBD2,TGTGCCAGCAGCTTGGGGATAGCGGGGAAAGAGACCCAGTACTTC,CASSLGIAGKETQYF
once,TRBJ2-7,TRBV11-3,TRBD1,TGTGCCAGCAGCTCACGGACAGGGAGTTCCGAGCAGTACTTC,CASSSRTGSSEQYF